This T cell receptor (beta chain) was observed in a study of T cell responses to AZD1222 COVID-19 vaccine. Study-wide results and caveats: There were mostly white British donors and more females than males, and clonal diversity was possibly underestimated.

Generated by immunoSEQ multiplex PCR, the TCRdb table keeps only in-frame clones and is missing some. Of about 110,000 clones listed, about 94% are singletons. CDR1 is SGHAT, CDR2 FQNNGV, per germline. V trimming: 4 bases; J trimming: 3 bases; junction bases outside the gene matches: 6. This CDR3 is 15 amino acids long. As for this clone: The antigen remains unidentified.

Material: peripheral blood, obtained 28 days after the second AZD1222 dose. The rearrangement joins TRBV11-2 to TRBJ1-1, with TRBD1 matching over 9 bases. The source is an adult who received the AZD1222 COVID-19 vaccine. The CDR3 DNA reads TGTGCCAGCAGCTCGTACAGGGGGCGGGACACTGAAGCTTTCTTT. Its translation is CASSSYRGRDTEAFF.